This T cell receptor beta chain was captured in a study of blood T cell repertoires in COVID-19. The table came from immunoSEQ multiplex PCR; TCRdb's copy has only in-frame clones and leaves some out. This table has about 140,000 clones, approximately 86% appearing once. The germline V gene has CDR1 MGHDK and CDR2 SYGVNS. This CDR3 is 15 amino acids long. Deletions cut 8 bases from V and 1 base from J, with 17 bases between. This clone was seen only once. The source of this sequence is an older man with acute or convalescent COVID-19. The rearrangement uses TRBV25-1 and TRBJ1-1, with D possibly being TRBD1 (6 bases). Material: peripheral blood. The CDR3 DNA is TGTGCCAGCGAAATTCAATCGACAGGGAACACTGAAGCTTTCTTT. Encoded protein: CASEIQSTGNTEAFF.